These 22 T cell receptor beta chains share one sample of origin, sequenced in a study of spatial heterogeneity in lung cancer. TCRdb redid the calling of the 5' RACE reads with MiXCR, one entry per CDR3 protein. Of about 70,000 distinct CDR3 sequences detected, roughly 8.9% appear once; the ten largest clones hold approximately 2%. The time point denotes: blood at routine non-recurrence follow-up after resection. The sample in question was PBMCs, obtained at follow-up. The origin of the receptors is a female donor with early-stage non-small cell lung cancer.

This clonotype was counted between two and nine times. The rearrangement links TRBV2 to TRBJ2-3, with 8 bases that match TRBD2. J gave up 6 bases and V 6 bases, and 2 bases lay outside the gene matches. The CDR3 totals 12 residues. The germline gives CDR1 SNHLY, CDR2 FYNNEI. This CDR3 is CASRASGDTQYF. As DNA, the CDR3 is TGTGCCAGCAGGGCTAGCGGGGATACGCAGTATTTT. Complete variable domain (other parts from reference TRBV2 and TRBJ2-3): EPEVTQTPSHQVTQMGQEVILRCVPISNHLYFYWYRQILGQKVEFLVSFYNNEISEKSEIFDDQFSVERPDGSNFTLKIRSTKLEDSAMYFCASRASGDTQYFGPGTRLTVL.

The V call is TRBV28, the J call TRBJ2-4; the D gene is possibly TRBD2 (5 bases). CDR1 is MDHEN, CDR2 SYDVKM, per germline. The CDR3 is 18 amino acids. Trimming shortened V by 2 bases and J by 0 bases, and 17 bases separated the two germline ends. CDR3 bases: TGTGCCAGCAGTTTAAGCCCTCGGGGTTCACTAGCCAAAAACATTCAGTACTTC. Translation: CASSLSPRGSLAKNIQYF.

This clonotype came up many times. This chain uses TRBV29-1 with TRBJ2-3, with 7 bases that match TRBD1. The junction had 8 bases not matched to a gene; V was cut back by 3 bases and J by 5 bases. CDR1 is SQVTM and CDR2 is ANQGSEA in the germline V gene. This CDR3 spans 14 amino acids. The CDR3 coding sequence is TGCAGCGTTGACATAGGGGGCGTCGGAGATACGCAGTATTTT. This translates into CSVDIGGVGDTQYF.

This clonotype has at least ten counts. One end of the junction does not line up with germline, which may come from a read error. The V gene is TRBV7-7, the J gene TRBJ2-1; D may be TRBD2 (6 bases). The germline CDR1 and CDR2 sequences are SSHAT and FNYEAQ (reference sequence). This CDR3 has 15 residues. The CDR3 loop reads CASSLQAGPVYEQFF. For the CDR3, the DNA is TGTGCTAGCAGCCTCCAGGCGGGGCCTGTCTATGAGCAGTTCTTC. The full variable domain, with the rest looked up from reference TRBV7-7 and TRBJ2-1, is GAGVSQSPRYKVTKRGQDVTLRCDPISSHATLYWYQQALGQGPEFLTYFNYEAQPDKSGLPSDRFSAERPEGSISTLTIQRTEQRDSAMYRCASSLQAGPVYEQFFGPGTRLTVL.

This clonotype was counted at least ten times. CDR3 in DNA: TGTGCCAGCAGCCAAGATAATTGGTGGGGGAATTCACCCCTCCACTTT. This encodes CASSQDNWWGNSPLHF. This sequence joins TRBV14 and TRBJ1-6; tentatively, D is TRBD1 (5 bases). The CDR3 length is 16 residues. CDR1 and CDR2 (germline): SGHDN, FVKESK. V shed 0 bases and J shed 7 bases, with 13 bases lying between them. The whole variable domain, remainder taken from reference TRBV14 and TRBJ1-6, is EAGVTQFPSHSVIEKGQTVTLRCDPISGHDNLYWYRRVMGKEIKFLLHFVKESKQDESGMPNNRFLAERTGGTYSTLKVQPAELEDSGVYFCASSQDNWWGNSPLHFGNGTRLTVT.

This clonotype was counted at least ten times. V and J are TRBV7-2 and TRBJ1-1; possibly TRBD1 for D (5 bases). There are 16 residues in the CDR3. V shed 1 base and J shed 2 bases, with 14 bases lying between them. Germline values: CDR1 SGHTA, CDR2 FQGNSA. The DNA of the CDR3 is TGTGCCAGCAGCTTAGAGGTTGGGGGAGGTAACACTGAAGCTTTCTTT. Translated: CASSLEVGGGNTEAFF.

V gene TRBV7-9 combines with J gene TRBJ2-1; 8 bases align to TRBD1. With V trimmed by 4 bases and J by 5 bases, 13 bases remained unmatched. Germline lookup yields CDR1 SEHNR and CDR2 FQNEAQ (reference sequence). The CDR3 spans 17 residues. The CDR3 nucleotides are TGTGCCAGCAGCTCCACGGTCCAGGGGGCGAGGGACAATGAGCAGTTCTTC. Protein sequence: CASSSTVQGARDNEQFF. Filled out from reference TRBV7-9 and TRBJ2-1, the complete variable domain reads DTGVSQNPRHKITKRGQNVTFRCDPISEHNRLYWYRQTLGQGPEFLTYFQNEAQLEKSRLLSDRFSAERPKGSFSTLEIQRTEQGDSAMYLCASSSTVQGARDNEQFFGPGTRLTVL.

The chain links TRBV4-1 to TRBJ2-7, with 8 nucleotides matching TRBD2. This CDR3 is built from 18 residues. Germline values: CDR1 MGHRA, CDR2 YSYEKL. J was trimmed by 4 bases and V by 1 base; bases with no gene match: 15. The CDR3 nucleotides are TGCGCCAGCAGCCAAGTACTCAGCCCACTAGCGGCAAGATACGAGCAGTACTTC. The encoded protein is CASSQVLSPLAARYEQYF.

This clonotype occurred a few times. This chain uses TRBV2 with TRBJ1-5; D call uncertain. Trimming took off 5 bases at V and 10 bases at J, with 12 bases between the two ends. Per the germline V gene, CDR1 is SNHLY and CDR2 is FYNNEI. The CDR3 has 12 amino acids. The CDR3: CASSTHPGPQHF. CDR3 DNA: TGTGCCAGCAGTACTCACCCGGGCCCCCAGCATTTT.

This clonotype was recorded at least ten times. The gene calls are TRBV29-1 and TRBJ2-5; D is uncertain. The CDR3 sequence is 10 residues long. The germline CDR1 and CDR2 sequences are SQVTM and ANQGSEA. V was shortened by 6 bases and J by 5 bases, with 7 bases between the two germline ends. CDR3 sequence (DNA): TGCAGCGTCGGCGGCGAGACCCAGTACTTC. This codes for CSVGGETQYF.

This chain joins TRBV30 and TRBJ2-2; TRBD1 matches at 7 bases. With V trimmed by 3 bases and J by 3 bases, 4 bases remained unmatched. Per the germline V gene, CDR1 is GTSNPN and CDR2 is SVGIG (reference sequence). The CDR3 totals 14 residues. The CDR3 reads CAWSKGTDTGELFF. In nucleotides, the CDR3 is TGTGCCTGGAGCAAAGGGACAGACACCGGGGAGCTGTTTTTT.

This clonotype was seen ten or more times. The V and J genes are TRBV20-1 and TRBJ2-1; 8 bases map to TRBD2. V lost 5 bases to trimming and J lost 9 bases; unmatched junction nucleotides: 12. Germline CDR1 DFQATT, CDR2 SNEGSKA (reference sequence). This CDR3 region has 14 residues. CDR3 amino acids: CSAPAQRGKLEQFF. The CDR3 bases are TGCAGTGCTCCCGCCCAGCGGGGGAAGCTTGAGCAGTTCTTC.

This clonotype was counted only a few times. V gene TRBV12-3 or TRBV12-4 combines with J gene TRBJ2-1; 8 nucleotides agree with TRBD1. The length of the CDR3 is 15 residues. V lost 6 bases, J lost 4 bases, and 8 bases stayed unmatched. CDR3 bases: TGTGCCAGCAGGGTCGGACAGGGCGTATACAATGAGCAGTTCTTC. Protein product: CASRVGQGVYNEQFF.

This clonotype was counted only a few times. The chain combines TRBV19 with TRBJ1-4; the match to TRBD1 covers 7 bases. Germline values: CDR1 LNHDA, CDR2 SQIVND (reference sequence). The CDR3 spans 14 residues. J lost 0 bases, V lost 5 bases, and 0 bases had no gene match. The CDR3 DNA follows: TGTGCCAGTAGTGGGACAGCAACTAATGAAAAACTGTTTTTT. It codes for CASSGTATNEKLFF.

This clonotype occurred many times. The rearrangement uses TRBV11-1 and TRBJ2-7; D not certain. Looked up from germline, CDR1 is SGHAT and CDR2 is FQDESV (reference sequence). The CDR3 spans 15 residues. V was trimmed by 3 bases and J by 3 bases, leaving 15 bases between them. The CDR3: CASSLLGSSVYEQYF. The DNA for the CDR3 is TGTGCCAGCAGCTTGTTAGGCTCTTCGGTCTACGAGCAGTACTTC.

This clonotype appeared a few times. The V and J genes are TRBV6-5 and TRBJ1-6; D not resolved. Trimming removed 0 bases from V and 10 bases from J, with 13 bases in between. Germline V gene sequence: CDR1 MNHEY, CDR2 SVGAGI. The CDR3 sequence is 15 residues long. CDR3 region: CASSYSERAMSPLHF. Here the CDR3 DNA reads TGTGCCAGCAGTTACTCGGAAAGGGCCATGTCACCCCTCCACTTT.

The sample holds many counts of this clonotype. This sequence joins TRBV28 and TRBJ2-1; the D is unclear. With 5 bases removed from V and 4 bases from J, the gap between germline ends came to 15 bases. The CDR3 covers 15 residues. Per the germline V gene, CDR1 is MDHEN and CDR2 is SYDVKM. The CDR3 sequence is CASSPVGSRYNEQFF. CDR3 sequence (DNA): TGTGCCAGCAGTCCCGTGGGCAGCCGATACAATGAGCAGTTCTTC.

This clonotype showed up many times. The rearrangement uses TRBV10-3 and TRBJ2-1; 11 positions match TRBD2. The ends lost 10 bases at V and 0 bases at J; junction bases unmatched: 14. From germline, CDR1 is ENHRY and CDR2 SYGVKD. This CDR3 is 18 amino acids long. CDR3 residues: CATVPGLAVPSSYNEQFF. For the CDR3, the DNA is TGTGCCACAGTACCGGGACTAGCGGTCCCAAGCTCCTACAATGAGCAGTTCTTC.

In the case of this clonotype: A read error may be the cause here, since a much bigger clone is one base away. The chain carries TRBV24-1 and TRBJ2-1, with 7 bases lining up with TRBD2. V was clipped by 3 bases and J by 11 bases; unmatched bases: 6. CDR1 and CDR2 from the germline V gene are KGHDR and SFDVKD. The CDR3 sequence is 13 residues long. The CDR3 loop reads CATSDHRTRKQFF. The CDR3 bases are TGTGCCACCAGTGATCATAGGACTAGGAAGCAGTTCTTC.

This clonotype was seen ten or more times. The chain links TRBV7-9 to TRBJ2-2; D is undetermined. This CDR3 region has 11 residues. V lost 6 bases and J 6 bases, leaving 5 bases between the germline ends. Looked up from germline, CDR1 is SEHNR and CDR2 is FQNEAQ (reference sequence). This CDR3 reads CASSHPGELFF. CDR3 in DNA: TGTGCCAGCAGTCACCCCGGGGAGCTGTTTTTT.

This clonotype was recorded at least ten times. This chain joins TRBV6-5 and TRBJ2-5; D is unclear. The CDR3 loop spans 11 amino acids. Deletions cut 4 bases from V and 5 bases from J, with 5 bases between. Germline V gives CDR1 MNHEY, CDR2 SVGAGI. CDR3 in DNA: TGTGCCAGCAGTTGGGCGGAGACCCAGTACTTC. Translated, it gives CASSWAETQYF.

This clonotype occurred many times. The gene calls are TRBV28 and TRBJ1-5; D gene uncertain. With 5 bases removed from V and 7 bases from J, the gap between germline ends came to 9 bases. Germline CDR1 is MDHEN and CDR2 is SYDVKM. This CDR3 has 12 amino acids. In DNA form, the CDR3 reads TGTGCCAGCAGTCCCCAGTGGCAGCCCCAGCATTTT. Translated: CASSPQWQPQHF.